This entry lists 14 T cell receptor beta chains sequenced from one sample in a study of cytomegalovirus exposure and HLA in healthy donors. Researchers ran the PCR with 60 Vbeta and 13 Jbeta primers. TCRdb's table, derived via immunoSEQ multiplex PCR, lists solely in-frame clones and lacks some. The table records about 95,000 clones, about four fifths of them present only once. Specimen: PBMCs. The receptors originated from a middle-aged woman in good health and CMV-seronegative.

Only a few counts were recorded for this clone. V gene TRBV18 combines with J gene TRBJ1-2; the D is unclear. This CDR3 spans 14 amino acids. Germline assignment: CDR1 KGHSH and CDR2 LQKENI. V lost 3 bases and J 7 bases, leaving 15 bases between the germline ends. The CDR3 sequence: CASSPDRTPIGYTF. CDR3 bases: TGTGCCAGCTCACCTGACCGGACTCCCATTGGCTACACCTTC.

This clone was seen a few times. The chain couples TRBV19 to TRBJ2-3; maybe TRBD2 (5 bases). The germline V gene has CDR1 LNHDA and CDR2 SQIVND (reference sequence). The CDR3 covers 14 residues. Between the trimmed V and J ends, which lost 1 base and 5 bases, there was a span of 10 bases. CDR3 protein: CASSIGPSGDTQYF. CDR3 coding DNA: TGTGCCAGTAGTATAGGCCCGAGCGGAGATACGCAGTATTTT.

The chain links TRBV14 to TRBJ2-3; no definite D call. Trimming stripped 1 base from V and 2 bases from J, with 10 bases between. Germline V CDR1 and CDR2: SGHDN, FVKESK. The CDR3 sequence is 15 residues long. The CDR3 DNA is TGTGCCAGCAGCCAAGTGGGCAGCCACACAGATACGCAGTATTTT. Protein: CASSQVGSHTDTQYF.

This clone showed up just once. This chain connects TRBV2 to TRBJ1-1; no reliable D call. The V end lost 6 bases, the J end lost 0 bases, and 8 bases lay between the germline ends. CDR1 and CDR2 (germline): SNHLY, FYNNEI. This CDR3 is built from 13 residues. The CDR3 nucleotides read TGTGCCAGCAGAGCCGAGTTGAACACTGAAGCTTTCTTT. This encodes CASRAELNTEAFF.

This clone was picked up a small number of times. This chain connects TRBV18 to TRBJ1-6; 7 bases agree with TRBD1. Germline V gene lookup returns CDR1 KGHSH and CDR2 LQKENI. This CDR3 region has 14 residues. V gave up 6 bases and J gave up 8 bases; unmatched junction bases: 7. The CDR3 DNA follows: TGTGCCAGCTCGAACCAAGACAGGGATTCACCCCTCCACTTT. Its translation is CASSNQDRDSPLHF.

The V call is TRBV29-1, the J call TRBJ1-1; TRBD1 might be the D (5 bases). V was pared by 4 bases and J by 4 bases, with 10 bases between. From germline, CDR1 is SQVTM and CDR2 ANQGSEA. CDR3 length: 12 amino acids. Here the CDR3 DNA reads TGCAGCGTTGTGCAGGGCCCCACTGAAGCTTTCTTT. It specifies CSVVQGPTEAFF. Drawing the rest from reference TRBV29-1 and TRBJ1-1, the complete variable domain is SAVISQKPSRDICQRGTSLTIQCQVDSQVTMMFWYRQQPGQSLTLIATANQGSEATYESGFVIDKFPISRPNLTFSTLTVSNMSPEDSSIYLCSVVQGPTEAFFGQGTRLTVV.

The rearrangement links TRBV7-9 to TRBJ1-5; D not resolved. The CDR3 loop spans 13 amino acids. Trimming pared 1 base from V and 7 bases from J, leaving 8 bases between. Germline V CDR1 and CDR2: SEHNR, FQNEAQ (reference sequence). This CDR3 reads CASSLGSFQPQHF. CDR3 in DNA: TGTGCCAGCAGCTTAGGCAGTTTCCAGCCCCAGCATTTT.

The gene calls are TRBV5-6 and TRBJ2-2; 7 bases agree with TRBD1. The V segment lost 1 base and the J segment 4 bases; nucleotides outside the gene matches: 1. The CDR3 extends over 14 amino acids. Germline V CDR1 and CDR2: SGHDT, YYEEEE. The CDR3 nucleotides are TGTGCCAGCAGCTTGAGGGGGCTCACCGGGGAGCTGTTTTTT. Translated, it gives CASSLRGLTGELFF. Full variable domain (outside the CDR3, taken from reference TRBV5-6 and TRBJ2-2): DAGVTQSPTHLIKTRGQQVTLRCSPKSGHDTVSWYQQALGQGPQFIFQYYEEEERQRGNFPDRFSGHQFPNYSSELNVNALLLGDSALYLCASSLRGLTGELFFGEGSRLTVL.

CDR3 loop: CAWSTRRTPRPVYEQYF. The CDR3 region has the DNA TGTGCCTGGAGTACTAGACGGACCCCTCGACCCGTCTACGAGCAGTACTTC. The chain uses TRBV30 and TRBJ2-7; the D gene is possibly TRBD2 (5 bases). The CDR3 contains 17 residues. Germline values: CDR1 GTSNPN, CDR2 SVGIG (reference sequence). V lost 2 bases to trimming and J lost 3 bases, with 23 bases between them.

The gene calls are TRBV6-5 and TRBJ1-2, with TRBD1 matching 7 bases. With V trimmed by 9 bases and J by 0 bases, 7 bases remained unmatched. The germline gives CDR1 MNHEY, CDR2 SVGAGI. The CDR3 spans 14 residues. CDR3 amino acids: CASRRDRANYGYTF. In DNA form, the CDR3 reads TGTGCCAGTCGCCGGGACAGAGCTAACTATGGCTACACCTTC.

The genes are TRBV11-2 and TRBJ2-6, with 7 bases that match TRBD1. V lost 1 base to trimming and J lost 0 bases; unmatched junction nucleotides: 9. The CDR3 loop spans 19 amino acids. Germline V gene data show CDR1 as SGHAT and CDR2 as FQNNGV. The CDR3: CASSLVSQGVDSGANVLTF. The CDR3 coding sequence is TGTGCCAGCAGCTTAGTAAGCCAGGGGGTGGACTCTGGGGCCAACGTCCTGACTTTC. Looking up the rest from reference TRBV11-2 and TRBJ2-6 gives the full variable domain: EAGVAQSPRYKIIEKRQSVAFWCNPISGHATLYWYQQILGQGPKLLIQFQNNGVVDDSQLPKDRFSAERLKGVDSTLKIQPAKLEDSAVYLCASSLVSQGVDSGANVLTFGAGSRLTVL.

The genes are TRBV7-3 and TRBJ1-2; 8 nucleotides align to TRBD1. CDR1 is SGHTA, CDR2 FQGTGA, per germline. The CDR3 is 13 amino acids. Trimming cost V 5 bases and J 8 bases; bases outside gene matches: 7. Here the CDR3 reads CASSKTGEGGYTF. In DNA, the CDR3 is TGTGCCAGCAGCAAGACAGGGGAAGGCGGCTACACCTTC.

J is TRBJ2-7 and V is TRBV5-1; 9 positions agree with TRBD2. With V trimmed by 2 bases and J by 3 bases, 6 bases remained unmatched. Germline V gene lookup returns CDR1 SGHRS and CDR2 YFSETQ. This CDR3 has 15 amino acids. The chain's CDR3 is CASSFSAGGNYEQYF. DNA for the CDR3: TGCGCCAGCAGCTTCTCAGCGGGGGGAAACTACGAGCAGTACTTC.

The chain links TRBV5-1 to TRBJ1-1; tentatively, D is TRBD1 (5 bases). V was cut by 1 base and J by 2 bases, with 9 bases left in between. The CDR3 runs 14 residues. Germline assignment: CDR1 SGHRS and CDR2 YFSETQ. The CDR3 nucleotides are TGCGCCAGCAGCTTGCAGGGATCAAACACTGAAGCTTTCTTT. Amino acids: CASSLQGSNTEAFF.